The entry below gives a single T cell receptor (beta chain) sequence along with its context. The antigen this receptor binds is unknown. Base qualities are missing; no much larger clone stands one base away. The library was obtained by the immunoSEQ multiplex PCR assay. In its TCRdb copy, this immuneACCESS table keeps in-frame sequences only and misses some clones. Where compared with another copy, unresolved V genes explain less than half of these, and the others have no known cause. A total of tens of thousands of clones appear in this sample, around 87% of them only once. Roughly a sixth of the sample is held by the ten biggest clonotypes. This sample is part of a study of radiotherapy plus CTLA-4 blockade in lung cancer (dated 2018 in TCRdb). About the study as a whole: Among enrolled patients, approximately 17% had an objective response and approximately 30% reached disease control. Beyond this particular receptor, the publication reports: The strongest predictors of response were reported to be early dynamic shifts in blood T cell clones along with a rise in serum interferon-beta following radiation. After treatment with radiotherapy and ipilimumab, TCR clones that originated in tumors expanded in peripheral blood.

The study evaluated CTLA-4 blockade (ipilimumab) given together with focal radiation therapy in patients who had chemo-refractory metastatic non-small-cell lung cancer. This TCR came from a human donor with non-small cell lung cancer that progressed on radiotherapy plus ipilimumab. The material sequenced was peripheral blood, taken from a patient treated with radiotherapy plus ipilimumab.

The CDR3 in this case is CASSQVVLGEAFF. The DNA reads as follows: TGTGCCAGCAGCCAAGTTGTACTTGGTGAAGCTTTCTTT. The chain is made from TRBV14 and TRBJ1-1; the D gene cannot be resolved reliably. The CDR3 sequence holds 13 residues, the cysteine and phenylalanine included. The kept DNA is CDR3 alone, 39 bases in frame from the first base. For CDR1 and CDR2, the germline V gene lists SGHDN and FVKESK. Cut back by 1 base and 7 bases, the V and J ends lie 10 bases apart.